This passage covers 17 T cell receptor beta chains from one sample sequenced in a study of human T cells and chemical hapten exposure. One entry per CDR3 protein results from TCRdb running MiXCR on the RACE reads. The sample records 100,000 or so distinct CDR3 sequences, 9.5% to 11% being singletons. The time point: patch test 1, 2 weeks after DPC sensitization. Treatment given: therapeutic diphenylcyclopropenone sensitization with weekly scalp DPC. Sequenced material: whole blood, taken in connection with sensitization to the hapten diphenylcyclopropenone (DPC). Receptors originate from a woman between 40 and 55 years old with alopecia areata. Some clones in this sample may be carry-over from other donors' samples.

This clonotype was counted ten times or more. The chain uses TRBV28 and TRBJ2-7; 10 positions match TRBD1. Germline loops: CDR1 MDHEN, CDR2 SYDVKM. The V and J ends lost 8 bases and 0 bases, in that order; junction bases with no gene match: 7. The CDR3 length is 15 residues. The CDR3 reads CASGSRDRGSYEQYF. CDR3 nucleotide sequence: TGTGCCAGCGGATCCCGGGACAGGGGCTCCTACGAGCAGTACTTC.

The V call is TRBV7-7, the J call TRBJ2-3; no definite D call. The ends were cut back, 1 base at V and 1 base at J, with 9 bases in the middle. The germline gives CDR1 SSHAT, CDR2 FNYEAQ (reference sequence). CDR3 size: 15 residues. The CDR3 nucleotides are TGTGCCAGCAGCTTAGGGAGTCATGGCACAGATACGCAGTATTTT. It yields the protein CASSLGSHGTDTQYF.

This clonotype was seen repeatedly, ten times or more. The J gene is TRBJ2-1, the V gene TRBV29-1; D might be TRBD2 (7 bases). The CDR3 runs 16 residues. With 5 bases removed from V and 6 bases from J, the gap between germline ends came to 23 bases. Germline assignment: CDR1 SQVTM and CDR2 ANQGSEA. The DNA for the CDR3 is TGCAGCGTTCGGAGGGGGGGAGGCCAAAACAGCAATGAGCAGTTCTTC. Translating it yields CSVRRGGGQNSNEQFF.

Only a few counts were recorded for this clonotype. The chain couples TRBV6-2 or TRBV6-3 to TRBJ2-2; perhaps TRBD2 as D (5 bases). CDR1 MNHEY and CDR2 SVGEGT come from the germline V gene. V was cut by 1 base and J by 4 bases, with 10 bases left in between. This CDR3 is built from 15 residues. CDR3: CASSYWASSTGELFF. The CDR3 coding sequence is TGTGCCAGCAGTTACTGGGCTAGCAGCACCGGGGAGCTGTTTTTT.

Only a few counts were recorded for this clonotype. Here the CDR3 DNA reads TGTGCCAGCAGTTTAGTTCGGGGGGAGCAGTACTTC. Residues: CASSLVRGEQYF. The chain recombines TRBV12-3 or TRBV12-4 with TRBJ2-7; D perhaps matches TRBD2 (6 bases). V lost 1 base, J lost 7 bases, and 8 bases lay in between. This CDR3 contains 12 residues.

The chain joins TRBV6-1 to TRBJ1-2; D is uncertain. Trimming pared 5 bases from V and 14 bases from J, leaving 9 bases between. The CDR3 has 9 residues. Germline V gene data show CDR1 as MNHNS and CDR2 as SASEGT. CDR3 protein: CASSFPGTF. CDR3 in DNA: TGTGCCAGCAGTTTTCCGGGGACCTTC.

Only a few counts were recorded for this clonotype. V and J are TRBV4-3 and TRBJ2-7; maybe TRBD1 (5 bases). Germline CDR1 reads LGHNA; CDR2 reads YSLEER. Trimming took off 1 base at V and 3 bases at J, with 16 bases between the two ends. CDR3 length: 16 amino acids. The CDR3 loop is CASSQGQSTARYEQYF. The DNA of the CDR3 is TGCGCCAGCAGCCAAGGGCAGTCGACAGCCCGCTACGAGCAGTACTTC.

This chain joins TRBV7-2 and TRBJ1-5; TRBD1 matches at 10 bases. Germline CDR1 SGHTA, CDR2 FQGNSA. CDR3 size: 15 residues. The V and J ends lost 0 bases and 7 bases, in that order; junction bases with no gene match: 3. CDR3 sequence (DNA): TGTGCCAGCAGCTTAGCCGGGACAGGGGACCAGCCCCAGCATTTT. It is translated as CASSLAGTGDQPQHF. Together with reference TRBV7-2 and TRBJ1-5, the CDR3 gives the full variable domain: GAGVSQSPSNKVTEKGKDVELRCDPISGHTALYWYRQSLGQGLEFLIYFQGNSAPDKSGLPSDRFSAERTGGSVSTLTIQRTQQEDSAVYLCASSLAGTGDQPQHFGDGTRLSIL.

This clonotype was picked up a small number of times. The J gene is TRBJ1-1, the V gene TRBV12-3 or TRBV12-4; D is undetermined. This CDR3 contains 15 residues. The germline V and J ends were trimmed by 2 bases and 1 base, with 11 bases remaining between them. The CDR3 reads CASSLFGRPNTEAFF. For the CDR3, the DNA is TGTGCCAGCAGTTTATTTGGGAGGCCGAACACTGAAGCTTTCTTT.

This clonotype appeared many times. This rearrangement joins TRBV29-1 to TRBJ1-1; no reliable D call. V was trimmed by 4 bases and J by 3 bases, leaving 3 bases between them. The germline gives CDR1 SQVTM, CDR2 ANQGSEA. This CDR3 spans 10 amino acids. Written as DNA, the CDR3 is TGCAGCGTTGGGGACACTGAAGCTTTCTTT. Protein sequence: CSVGDTEAFF.

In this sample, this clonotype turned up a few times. This CDR3 reads CASSYSTGLYGYTF. The CDR3 coding sequence is TGTGCCAGCAGTTACTCGACAGGCCTCTATGGCTACACCTTC. The rearrangement joins TRBV6-5 to TRBJ1-2; tentative D call: TRBD1 (6 bases). This CDR3 is built from 14 residues. CDR1 and CDR2 from the germline V gene are MNHEY and SVGAGI. Trimming removed 0 bases at V and 4 bases at J, with 9 bases between.

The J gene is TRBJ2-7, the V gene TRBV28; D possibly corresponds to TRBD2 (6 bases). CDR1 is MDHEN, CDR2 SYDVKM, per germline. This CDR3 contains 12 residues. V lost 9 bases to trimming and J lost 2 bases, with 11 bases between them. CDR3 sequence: CASGGLTYEQYF. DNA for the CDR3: TGTGCCAGTGGGGGACTGACCTACGAGCAGTACTTC.

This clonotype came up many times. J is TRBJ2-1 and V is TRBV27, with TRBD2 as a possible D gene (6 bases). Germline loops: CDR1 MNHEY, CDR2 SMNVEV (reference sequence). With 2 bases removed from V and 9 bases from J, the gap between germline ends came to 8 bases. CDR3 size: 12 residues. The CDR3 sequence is CASSLRGSEQFF. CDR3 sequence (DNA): TGTGCCAGCAGTTTACGGGGGTCTGAGCAGTTCTTC.

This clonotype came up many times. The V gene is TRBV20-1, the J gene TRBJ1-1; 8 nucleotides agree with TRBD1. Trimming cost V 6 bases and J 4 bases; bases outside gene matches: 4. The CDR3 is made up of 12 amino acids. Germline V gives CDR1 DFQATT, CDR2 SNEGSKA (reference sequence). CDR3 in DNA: TGCAGTGCCGGACAGGGAGGCACTGAAGCTTTCTTT. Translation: CSAGQGGTEAFF.

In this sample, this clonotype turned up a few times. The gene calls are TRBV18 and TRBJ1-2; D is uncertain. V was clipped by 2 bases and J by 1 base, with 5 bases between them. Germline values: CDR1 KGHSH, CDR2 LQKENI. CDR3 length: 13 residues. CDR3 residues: CASSPDINYGYTF. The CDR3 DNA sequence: TGTGCCAGCTCACCAGACATTAACTATGGCTACACCTTC.

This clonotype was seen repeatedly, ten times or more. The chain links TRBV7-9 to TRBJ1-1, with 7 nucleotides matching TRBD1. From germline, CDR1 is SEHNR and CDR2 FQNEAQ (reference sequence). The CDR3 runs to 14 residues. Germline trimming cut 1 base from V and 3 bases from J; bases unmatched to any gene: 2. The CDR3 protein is CASSLEGAHTEAFF. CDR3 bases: TGTGCCAGCAGCTTAGAGGGGGCGCACACTGAAGCTTTCTTT.

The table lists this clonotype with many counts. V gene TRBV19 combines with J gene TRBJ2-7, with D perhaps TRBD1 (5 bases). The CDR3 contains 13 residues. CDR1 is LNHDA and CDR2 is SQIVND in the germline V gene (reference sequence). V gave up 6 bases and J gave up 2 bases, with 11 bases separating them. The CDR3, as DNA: TGTGCCAGTAGCCAGGGATCCACCTACGAGCAGTACTTC. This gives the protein CASSQGSTYEQYF.